This T cell receptor (beta chain) appears in the sequencing data of a study of T cells in Graves' hyperthyroidism and ophthalmopathy. Study results and caveats: Peripheral blood also featured most of the thyroid clonotypes expanded above 0.001.

This clonotype was counted only a few times. Its antigen is unidentified. A much larger clone is a single base away; this may be a read error. There were TCR beta CDR3 regions amplified from RNA transcripts. A first-round RT-PCR of the TCR CDR3 used the HTBI primer set. TCRdb reanalysed the multiplex PCR reads using MiXCR and keeps one entry per CDR3 protein. The sample shows around 600,000 distinct CDR3 sequences, 14% of them seen only once. Disease lasting under 3 months, a NOSPECS grade of at least 4, and a Clinical Activity Score of at least 3 were features of the ophthalmopathy patients. Thyroid ultrasound and orbital computed tomography, with clinical symptoms and serum thyroxine and TRAb, informed diagnoses. CDR3 length: 11 amino acids. Germline CDR1 reads MNHNS; CDR2 reads SASEGT.

What was sequenced was blood. The TCR sequence derives from a woman aged 18 to 35 with Graves' ophthalmopathy. V and J are TRBV6-1 and TRBJ2-5; a weak D match, TRBD1 (5 bases). CDR3 DNA sequence: TGTACCAGCAGAGCCCAGGGAACCCAGTACTTC. Encoded protein: CTSRAQGTQYF.